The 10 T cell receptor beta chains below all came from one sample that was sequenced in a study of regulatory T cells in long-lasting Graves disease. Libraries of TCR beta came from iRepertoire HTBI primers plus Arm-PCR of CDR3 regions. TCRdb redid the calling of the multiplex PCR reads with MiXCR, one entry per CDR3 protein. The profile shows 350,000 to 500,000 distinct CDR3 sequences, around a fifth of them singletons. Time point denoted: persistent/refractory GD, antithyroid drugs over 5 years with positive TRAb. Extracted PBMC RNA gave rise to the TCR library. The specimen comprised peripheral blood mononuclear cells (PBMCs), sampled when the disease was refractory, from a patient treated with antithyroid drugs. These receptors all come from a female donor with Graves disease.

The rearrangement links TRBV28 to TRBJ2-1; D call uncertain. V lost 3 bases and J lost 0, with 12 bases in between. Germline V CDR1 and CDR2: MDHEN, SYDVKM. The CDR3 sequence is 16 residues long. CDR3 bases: TGTGCCAGCAGTTTGACGGCTAAAAGCTCCTACAATGAGCAGTTCTTC. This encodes CASSLTAKSSYNEQFF.

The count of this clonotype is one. CDR3 in amino acids: CASSQGDGRQETQYF. The CDR3 coding sequence is TGCGCCAGCAGCCAAGGGGACGGTCGCCAAGAGACCCAGTACTTC. This sequence joins TRBV4-1 and TRBJ2-5; D may correspond to TRBD1 or TRBD2 (5 bases each). CDR1 and CDR2 from the germline V gene are MGHRA and YSYEKL. V lost 1 base, J lost 1 base, and 10 bases lay in between. The CDR3 extends over 15 amino acids.

For the CDR3, the DNA is TGTGCCAGCTCACCAGCCCCAGGGGGGGGAGCCGAGCAGTACTTC. Its protein product is CASSPAPGGGAEQYF. The chain recombines TRBV18 with TRBJ2-7; D may be TRBD1 or TRBD2 (7 bases each). V was pared by 2 bases and J by 6 bases, with 17 bases between. Germline V lookup: CDR1 KGHSH, CDR2 LQKENI. The CDR3 length is 15 residues.

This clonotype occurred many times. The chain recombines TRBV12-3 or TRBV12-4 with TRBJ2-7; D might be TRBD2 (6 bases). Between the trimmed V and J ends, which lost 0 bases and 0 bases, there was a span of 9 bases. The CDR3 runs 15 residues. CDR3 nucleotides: TGTGCCAGCAGTTTAGCGGGAGGTGGCTCCTACGAGCAGTACTTC. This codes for CASSLAGGGSYEQYF.

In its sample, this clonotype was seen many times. CDR3 protein: CASSPPNQPQHF. For the CDR3, the DNA is TGTGCCAGCAGCCCTCCCAATCAGCCCCAGCATTTT. The chain combines TRBV28 with TRBJ1-5; D call uncertain. The V and J ends lost 6 bases and 3 bases respectively, with 6 bases between them. This CDR3 has 12 residues. Germline V gene sequence: CDR1 MDHEN, CDR2 SYDVKM.

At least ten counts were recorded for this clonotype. This chain's CDR3 is CASTTGTGVGNTEAFF. DNA for the CDR3: TGTGCCAGCACGACCGGGACAGGGGTAGGGAACACTGAAGCTTTCTTT. This chain joins TRBV28 and TRBJ1-1; 10 bases map to TRBD1. This CDR3 spans 16 amino acids. V lost 7 bases and J lost 1; bases outside the gene matches: 9. CDR1 is MDHEN, CDR2 SYDVKM, per germline.

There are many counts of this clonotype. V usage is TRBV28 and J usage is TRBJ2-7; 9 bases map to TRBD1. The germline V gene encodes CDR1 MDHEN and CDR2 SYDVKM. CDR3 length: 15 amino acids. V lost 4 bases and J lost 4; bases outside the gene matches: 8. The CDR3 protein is CASSSGQGLSYEQYF. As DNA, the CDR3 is TGTGCCAGCAGTTCGGGACAGGGCTTAAGTTACGAGCAGTACTTC.

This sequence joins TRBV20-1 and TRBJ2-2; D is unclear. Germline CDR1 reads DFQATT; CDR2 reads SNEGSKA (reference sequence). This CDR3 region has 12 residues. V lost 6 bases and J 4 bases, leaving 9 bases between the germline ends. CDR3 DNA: TGCAGTGCGCCCTCAGGCACCGGGGAGCTGTTTTTT. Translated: CSAPSGTGELFF.

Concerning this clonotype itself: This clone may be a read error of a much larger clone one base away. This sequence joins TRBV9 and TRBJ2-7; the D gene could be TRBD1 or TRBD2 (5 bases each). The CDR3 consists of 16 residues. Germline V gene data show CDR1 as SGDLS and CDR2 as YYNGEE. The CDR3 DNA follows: TGTCCCAGCAGCACCTCCCCCGGGACGGGCTCCTACGAGCAGTACTTC. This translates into CPSSTSPGTGSYEQYF.

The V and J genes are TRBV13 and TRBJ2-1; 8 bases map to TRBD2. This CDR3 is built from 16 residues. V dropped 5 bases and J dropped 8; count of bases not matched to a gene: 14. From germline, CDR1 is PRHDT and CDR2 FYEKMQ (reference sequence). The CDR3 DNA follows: TGTGCCAGCAGCCTCATAGGACTAGCAGAGATTCATGAGCAGTTCTTC. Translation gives CASSLIGLAEIHEQFF.